A single sample is the source of the 17 T cell receptor beta chains below, sequenced in a study of identical twins. One entry per CDR3 protein, called by TCRdb with MiXCR from the 5' RACE reads. Here the sample spans about 1.7 million distinct CDR3 sequences, less than 35% being singletons. Sequenced: cord blood. The source of these receptors is a newborn girl in good health.

To note about this clonotype: A much larger clone differs by one base, so this may be a read error. In this CDR3 the conserved last residue, phenylalanine or tryptophan, is missing, so a read error is likely. The chain is built from TRBV29-1 and TRBJ2-7; perhaps D is TRBD1 or TRBD2 (5 bases each). CDR3 size: 14 residues. Trimming removed 6 bases at V and 7 bases at J, with 22 bases between. Germline CDR1 SQVTM, CDR2 ANQGSEA. The CDR3 reads CSVLTTSLAGEQYL. CDR3 DNA sequence: TGCAGCGTATTGACTACCAGCCTAGCAGGGGAGCAGTACTTA.

This sequence joins TRBV14 and TRBJ2-1; 9 nucleotides align to TRBD2. Trimming at V came to 2 bases and at J to 8 bases, leaving 10 bases not matched to a gene. This CDR3 spans 16 amino acids. The germline CDR1 and CDR2 sequences are SGHDN and FVKESK. The DNA for the CDR3 is TGTGCCAGCAGCCAAAGGCCGGGACTAGCCGTCGATGAGCAGTTCTTC. Protein product: CASSQRPGLAVDEQFF.

The chain links TRBV5-1 to TRBJ2-1, with 13 bases lining up with TRBD2. The end of the DNA is better explained by TRBJ2-7, so the J call may be wrong. The germline CDR1 and CDR2 sequences are SGHRS and YFSETQ. This CDR3 is 16 amino acids long. This chain's CDR3 is CASSSTSGGTNNEQYF. CDR3 DNA sequence: TGCGCCAGCAGCTCGACTAGCGGGGGGACTAACAATGAGCAGTACTTC.

This clonotype came up once. This chain uses TRBV20-1 with TRBJ2-3; 10 bases fit TRBD2. V dropped 3 bases and J dropped 0; count of bases not matched to a gene: 9. This CDR3 comprises 17 residues. Germline lookup yields CDR1 DFQATT and CDR2 SNEGSKA (reference sequence). Written as DNA, the CDR3 is TGCAGTGCTAGTAGTTTAAGCGGGAGGGGAAGCACAGATACGCAGTATTTT. This codes for CSASSLSGRGSTDTQYF.

CDR3: CASSLGPVSSDTQYF. CDR3 nucleotides: TGTGCCAGCAGCCTGGGACCGGTCTCCTCGGATACGCAGTATTTT. The chain joins TRBV7-2 to TRBJ2-3; D possibly matches TRBD1 or TRBD2 (5 bases each). Germline values: CDR1 SGHTA, CDR2 FQGNSA. V was cut by 5 bases and J by 6 bases, with 18 bases left in between. This CDR3 region has 15 residues.

This clonotype has ten or more counts. The chain employs TRBV28 and TRBJ2-1; D ambiguous. Deletions cut 2 bases from V and 0 bases from J, with 8 bases between. The CDR3 totals 15 residues. Germline-derived CDR1 and CDR2 are MDHEN and SYDVKM. This chain's CDR3 is CASSLAFSSYNEQFF. The CDR3 region has the DNA TGTGCCAGCAGTTTAGCGTTCAGCTCCTACAATGAGCAGTTCTTC.

The chain's CDR3 is CSVARDSDTQYF. The CDR3 nucleotides are TGCAGCGTTGCCAGGGACTCAGATACGCAGTATTTT. The chain is built from TRBV29-1 and TRBJ2-3; a weak D match, TRBD2 (6 bases). This CDR3 region has 12 residues. Trimming removed 4 bases from V and 4 bases from J, with 9 bases in between. Germline CDR1 reads SQVTM; CDR2 reads ANQGSEA.

CDR3 nucleotide sequence: TGTGCCAGCAGTTTGCAGGGGACGGGGGAGCAGTACTTC. Its protein product is CASSLQGTGEQYF. This chain joins TRBV27 and TRBJ2-5; D might be TRBD1 or TRBD2, each matching 6 bases. The germline CDR1 and CDR2 sequences are MNHEY and SMNVEV (reference sequence). The V end was cut by 3 bases, the J end by 11 bases, with 16 bases between. CDR3 length: 13 amino acids.

The gene calls are TRBV28 and TRBJ2-7, with 7 positions matching TRBD1. Germline-derived CDR1 and CDR2 are MDHEN and SYDVKM. The CDR3 covers 16 residues. With V trimmed by 5 bases and J by 2 bases, 12 bases remained unmatched. Here the CDR3 reads CASSPDRPSRTYEQYF. The CDR3 DNA is TGTGCCAGCAGTCCGGACAGGCCTAGCCGAACCTACGAGCAGTACTTC.

The V and J genes are TRBV9 and TRBJ2-2; D ambiguous. From germline, CDR1 is SGDLS and CDR2 YYNGEE. The CDR3 loop spans 13 amino acids. Deletions cut 1 base from V and 6 bases from J, with 7 bases between. CDR3 DNA sequence: TGTGCCAGCAGCGTAAGGTGGTCCGGGGAGCTGTTTTTT. Its protein is CASSVRWSGELFF.

This chain connects TRBV5-1 to TRBJ2-3, with 8 bases lining up with TRBD1. From germline, CDR1 is SGHRS and CDR2 YFSETQ. The CDR3 totals 15 residues. Germline trimming cut 1 base from V and 2 bases from J; bases unmatched to any gene: 3. CDR3 residues: CASSLQGAPTDTQYF. The CDR3 bases are TGCGCCAGCAGCTTGCAGGGGGCCCCCACAGATACGCAGTATTTT. The full variable domain, rest sourced from reference TRBV5-1 and TRBJ2-3, is KAGVTQTPRYLIKTRGQQVTLSCSPISGHRSVSWYQQTPGQGLQFLFEYFSETQRNKGNFPGRFSGRQFSNSRSEMNVSTLELGDSALYLCASSLQGAPTDTQYFGPGTRLTVL.

The table lists this clonotype with a few counts. V gene TRBV12-3 or TRBV12-4 combines with J gene TRBJ2-7; the D is unclear. The CDR3 totals 14 residues. V was cut by 5 bases and J by 0 bases, with 11 bases left in between. The DNA for the CDR3 is TGTGCCAGCAGTCCAATGTCCAGCTCCTACGAGCAGTACTTC. Translating gives CASSPMSSSYEQYF.

In its sample, this clonotype was seen a few times. The genes are TRBV6-5 and TRBJ1-4, with D maybe TRBD1 (5 bases). Germline CDR1 is MNHEY and CDR2 is SVGAGI. Trimming left V 4 bases short and J 7 bases short, with 16 bases between. CDR3 size: 15 residues. CDR3 DNA sequence: TGTGCCAGCAGTTCCGTCCAGGGTAGAGGTGAAAAACTGTTTTTT. Amino acids: CASSSVQGRGEKLFF.

This clonotype was seen many times. The chain combines TRBV7-2 with TRBJ1-1; weak D call: TRBD1 (6 bases). The CDR3 loop spans 14 amino acids. V shed 5 bases and J shed 2 bases, with 12 bases lying between them. Germline CDR1 SGHTA, CDR2 FQGNSA. The CDR3: CASSPRQVNTEAFF. As DNA, the CDR3 is TGTGCCAGCAGCCCCCGACAGGTTAACACTGAAGCTTTCTTT.

The chain combines TRBV20-1 with TRBJ2-4, with 7 bases lining up with TRBD2. Losses at the gene ends were 0 bases for V and 3 bases for J; bases not matched to a gene: 14. The CDR3 spans 18 residues. Per the germline V gene, CDR1 is DFQATT and CDR2 is SNEGSKA (reference sequence). CDR3 nucleotides: TGCAGTGCTAGAGACCCTAGCGGACCCAGAGGAGTCAAAAACATTCAGTACTTC. Amino acids: CSARDPSGPRGVKNIQYF.

This clonotype turned up a few times. The chain recombines TRBV29-1 with TRBJ2-7, with D possibly matching TRBD1 (6 bases). The V end lost 3 bases, the J end lost 7 bases, and 22 bases lay between the germline ends. In germline, CDR1 is SQVTM, CDR2 ANQGSEA. This CDR3 region has 15 residues. The CDR3: CSVESDRKGPNEQYF. The CDR3 DNA reads TGCAGCGTTGAGTCTGACAGGAAAGGGCCCAATGAGCAGTACTTC.

This clonotype was counted ten times or more. The chain couples TRBV7-9 to TRBJ2-1; D is undetermined. Trimming removed 7 bases from V and 4 bases from J, with 20 bases in between. Germline-derived CDR1 and CDR2 are SEHNR and FQNEAQ (reference sequence). The CDR3 sequence is 16 residues long. CDR3 loop: CASTPLRKALYNEQFF. CDR3 DNA sequence: TGTGCCAGCACCCCCTTGAGGAAGGCCCTATACAATGAGCAGTTCTTC.